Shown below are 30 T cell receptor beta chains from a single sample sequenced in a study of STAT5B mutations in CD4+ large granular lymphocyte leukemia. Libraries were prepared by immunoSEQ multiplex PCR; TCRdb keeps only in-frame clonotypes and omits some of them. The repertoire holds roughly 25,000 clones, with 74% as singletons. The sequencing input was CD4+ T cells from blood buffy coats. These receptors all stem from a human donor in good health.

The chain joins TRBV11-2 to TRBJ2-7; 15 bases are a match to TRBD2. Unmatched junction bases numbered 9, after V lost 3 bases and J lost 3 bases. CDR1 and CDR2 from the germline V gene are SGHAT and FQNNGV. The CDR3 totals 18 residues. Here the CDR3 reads CASSFPGLAGGSGYEQYF. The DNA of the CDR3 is TGTGCCAGCAGCTTCCCGGGACTAGCGGGAGGATCTGGCTACGAGCAGTACTTC. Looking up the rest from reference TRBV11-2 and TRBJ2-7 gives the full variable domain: EAGVAQSPRYKIIEKRQSVAFWCNPISGHATLYWYQQILGQGPKLLIQFQNNGVVDDSQLPKDRFSAERLKGVDSTLKIQPAKLEDSAVYLCASSFPGLAGGSGYEQYFGPGTRLTVT.

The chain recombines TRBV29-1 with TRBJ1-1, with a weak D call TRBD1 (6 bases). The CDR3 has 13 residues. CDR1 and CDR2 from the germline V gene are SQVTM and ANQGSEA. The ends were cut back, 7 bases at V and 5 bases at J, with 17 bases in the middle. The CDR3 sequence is CSARHGTSTEAFF. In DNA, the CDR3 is TGCAGCGCTCGGCACGGGACATCAACTGAAGCTTTCTTT. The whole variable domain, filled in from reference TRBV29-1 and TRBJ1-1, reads SAVISQKPSRDICQRGTSLTIQCQVDSQVTMMFWYRQQPGQSLTLIATANQGSEATYESGFVIDKFPISRPNLTFSTLTVSNMSPEDSSIYLCSARHGTSTEAFFGQGTRLTVV.

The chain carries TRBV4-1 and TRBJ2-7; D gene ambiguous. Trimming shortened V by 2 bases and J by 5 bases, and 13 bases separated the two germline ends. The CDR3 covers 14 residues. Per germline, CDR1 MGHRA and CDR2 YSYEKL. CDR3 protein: CASSQSRQSDEQYF. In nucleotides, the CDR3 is TGCGCCAGCAGCCAATCGAGGCAATCGGACGAGCAGTACTTC.

The chain's CDR3 is CASSFQGDGGYTF. The CDR3 DNA is TGTGCCAGCAGTTTTCAAGGGGACGGCGGCTACACCTTC. The chain couples TRBV27 to TRBJ1-2; possibly TRBD1 for D (5 bases). CDR1 is MNHEY, CDR2 SMNVEV, per germline (reference sequence). CDR3 size: 13 residues. V lost 3 bases to trimming and J lost 8 bases, with 13 bases between them.

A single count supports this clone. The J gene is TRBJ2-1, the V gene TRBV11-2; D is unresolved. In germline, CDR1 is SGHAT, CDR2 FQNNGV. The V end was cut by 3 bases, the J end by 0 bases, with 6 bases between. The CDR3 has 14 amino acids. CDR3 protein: CASSLEFSYNEQFF. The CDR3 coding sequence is TGTGCCAGCAGCTTGGAGTTCTCCTACAATGAGCAGTTCTTC.

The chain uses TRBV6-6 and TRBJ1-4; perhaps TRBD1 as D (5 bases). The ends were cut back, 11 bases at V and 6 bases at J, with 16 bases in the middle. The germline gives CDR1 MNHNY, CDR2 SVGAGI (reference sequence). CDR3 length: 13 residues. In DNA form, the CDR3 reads TGTGCCGCAACGGATCCGGGGGATGAAAAACTGTTTTTT. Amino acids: CAATDPGDEKLFF.

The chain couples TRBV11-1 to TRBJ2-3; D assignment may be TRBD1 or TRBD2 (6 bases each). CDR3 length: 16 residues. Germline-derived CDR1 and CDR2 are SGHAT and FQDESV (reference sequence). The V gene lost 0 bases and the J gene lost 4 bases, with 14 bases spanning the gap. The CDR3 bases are TGTGCCAGCAGCTTAGCGCCGGGGGCTCGGGCAGATACGCAGTATTTT. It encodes CASSLAPGARADTQYF.

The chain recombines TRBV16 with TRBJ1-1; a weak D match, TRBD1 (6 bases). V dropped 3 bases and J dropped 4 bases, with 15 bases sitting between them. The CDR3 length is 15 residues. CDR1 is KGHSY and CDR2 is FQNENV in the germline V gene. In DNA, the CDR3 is TGTGCCAGCAGCCACACTGGGGAAGGGGGCACTGAAGCTTTCTTT. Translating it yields CASSHTGEGGTEAFF.

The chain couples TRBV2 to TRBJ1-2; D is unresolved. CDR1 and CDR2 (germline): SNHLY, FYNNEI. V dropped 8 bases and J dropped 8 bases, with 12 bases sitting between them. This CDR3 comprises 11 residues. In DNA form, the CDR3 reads TGTGCCAGCTCGTTTAGGCGAGGCTACACCTTC. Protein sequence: CASSFRRGYTF. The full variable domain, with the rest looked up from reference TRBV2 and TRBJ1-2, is EPEVTQTPSHQVTQMGQEVILRCVPISNHLYFYWYRQILGQKVEFLVSFYNNEISEKSEIFDDQFSVERPDGSNFTLKIRSTKLEDSAMYFCASSFRRGYTFGSGTRLTVV.

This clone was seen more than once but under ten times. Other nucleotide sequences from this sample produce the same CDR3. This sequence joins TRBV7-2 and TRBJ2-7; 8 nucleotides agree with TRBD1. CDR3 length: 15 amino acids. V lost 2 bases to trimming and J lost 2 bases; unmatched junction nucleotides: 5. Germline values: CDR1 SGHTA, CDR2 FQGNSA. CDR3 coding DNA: TGTGCCAGCAGCTTAAGGGGGACAGGAGCCTACGAGCAGTACGTC. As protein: CASSLRGTGAYEQYV.

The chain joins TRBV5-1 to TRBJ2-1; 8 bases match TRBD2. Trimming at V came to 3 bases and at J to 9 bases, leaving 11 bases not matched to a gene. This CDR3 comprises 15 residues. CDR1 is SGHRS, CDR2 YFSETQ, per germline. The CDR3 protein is CASSSSSGTRSEQFF. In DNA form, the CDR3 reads TGCGCCAGCAGCTCAAGCTCCGGGACTAGAAGTGAGCAGTTCTTC.

The CDR3 here is CAWSRGSSGNTIYF. CDR3 sequence (DNA): TGTGCCTGGAGTAGGGGGAGCTCTGGAAACACCATATATTTT. V is TRBV30 and J is TRBJ1-3, with a possible D match to TRBD1 (6 bases). The V and J ends lost 2 bases and 0 bases respectively, with 8 bases between them. The germline V gene has CDR1 GTSNPN and CDR2 SVGIG (reference sequence). This CDR3 comprises 14 residues.

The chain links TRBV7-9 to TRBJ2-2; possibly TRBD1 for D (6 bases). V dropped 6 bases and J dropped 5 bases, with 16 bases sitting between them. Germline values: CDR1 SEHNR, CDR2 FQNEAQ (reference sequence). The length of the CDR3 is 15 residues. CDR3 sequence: CASRQGQGITGELFF. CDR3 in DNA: TGTGCCAGCAGGCAAGGCCAGGGGATTACCGGGGAGCTGTTTTTT.

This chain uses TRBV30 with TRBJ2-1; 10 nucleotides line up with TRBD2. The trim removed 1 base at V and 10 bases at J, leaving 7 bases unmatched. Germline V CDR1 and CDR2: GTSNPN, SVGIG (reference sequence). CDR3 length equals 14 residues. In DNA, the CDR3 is TGTGCCTGGAGTGGCCTAGCGGGAGCAAGGGAGCAGTTCTTC. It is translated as CAWSGLAGAREQFF.

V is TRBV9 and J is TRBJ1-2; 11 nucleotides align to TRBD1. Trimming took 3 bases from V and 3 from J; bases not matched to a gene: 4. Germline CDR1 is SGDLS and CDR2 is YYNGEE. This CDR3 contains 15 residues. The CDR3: CASSAGTGGYYGYTF. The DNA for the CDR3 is TGTGCCAGCAGCGCTGGGACAGGGGGGTACTATGGCTACACCTTC.

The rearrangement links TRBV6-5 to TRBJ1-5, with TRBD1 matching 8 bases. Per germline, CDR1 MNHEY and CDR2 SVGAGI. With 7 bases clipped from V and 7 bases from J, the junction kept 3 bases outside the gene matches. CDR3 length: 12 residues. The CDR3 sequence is CASKTGDQPQHF. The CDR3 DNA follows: TGTGCCAGCAAGACAGGGGACCAGCCCCAGCATTTT.

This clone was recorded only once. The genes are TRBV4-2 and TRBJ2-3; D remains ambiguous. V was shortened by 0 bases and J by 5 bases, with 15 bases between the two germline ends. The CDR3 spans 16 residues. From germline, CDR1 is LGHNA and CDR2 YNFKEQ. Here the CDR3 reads CASSQELNSIGDTQYF. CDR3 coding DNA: TGTGCCAGCAGCCAAGAGCTCAATTCGATCGGAGATACGCAGTATTTT.

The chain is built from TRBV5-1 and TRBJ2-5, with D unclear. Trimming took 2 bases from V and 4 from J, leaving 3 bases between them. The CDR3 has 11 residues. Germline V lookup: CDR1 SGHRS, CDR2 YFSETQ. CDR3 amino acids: CASSFSETQYF. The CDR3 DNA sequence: TGCGCCAGCAGCTTCTCAGAGACCCAGTACTTC.

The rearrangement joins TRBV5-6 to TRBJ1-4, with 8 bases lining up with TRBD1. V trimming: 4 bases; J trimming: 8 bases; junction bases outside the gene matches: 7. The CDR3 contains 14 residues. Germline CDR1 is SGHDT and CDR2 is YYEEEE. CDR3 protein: CASSLRGRLEKLFF. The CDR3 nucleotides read TGTGCCAGCAGCCTCAGGGGGCGTCTCGAAAAACTGTTTTTT.

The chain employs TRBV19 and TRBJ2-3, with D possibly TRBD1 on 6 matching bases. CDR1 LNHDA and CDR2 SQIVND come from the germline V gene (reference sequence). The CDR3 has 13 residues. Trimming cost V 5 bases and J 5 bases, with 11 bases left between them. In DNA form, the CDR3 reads TGTGCCAGTAGTCGGCACAGGGAAGATACGCAGTATTTT. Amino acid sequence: CASSRHREDTQYF. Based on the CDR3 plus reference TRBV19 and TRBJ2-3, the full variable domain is DGGITQSPKYLFRKEGQNVTLSCEQNLNHDAMYWYRQDPGQGLRLIYYSQIVNDFQKGDIAEGYSVSREKKESFPLTVTSAQKNPTAFYLCASSRHREDTQYFGPGTRLTVL.

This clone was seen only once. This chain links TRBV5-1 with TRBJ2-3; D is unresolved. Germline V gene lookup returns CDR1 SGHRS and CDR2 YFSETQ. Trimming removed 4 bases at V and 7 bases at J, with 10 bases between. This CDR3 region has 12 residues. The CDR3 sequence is CASSPSTNTQYF. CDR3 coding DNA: TGCGCCAGCAGCCCGTCTACCAATACGCAGTATTTT.

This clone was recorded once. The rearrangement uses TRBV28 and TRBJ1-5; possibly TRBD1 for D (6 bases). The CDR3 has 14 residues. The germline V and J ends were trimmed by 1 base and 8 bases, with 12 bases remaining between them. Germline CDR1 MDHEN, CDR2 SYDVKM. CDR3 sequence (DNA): TGTGCCAGCAGTTTATACACAGGGAGAAAGCCCCAGCATTTT. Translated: CASSLYTGRKPQHF.

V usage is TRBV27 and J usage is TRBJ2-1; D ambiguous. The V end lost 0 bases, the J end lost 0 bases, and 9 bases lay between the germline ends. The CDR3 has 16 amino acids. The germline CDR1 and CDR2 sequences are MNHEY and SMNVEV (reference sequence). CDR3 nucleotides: TGTGCCAGCAGTTTATCTCACCTGAGCTCCTACAATGAGCAGTTCTTC. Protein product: CASSLSHLSSYNEQFF.

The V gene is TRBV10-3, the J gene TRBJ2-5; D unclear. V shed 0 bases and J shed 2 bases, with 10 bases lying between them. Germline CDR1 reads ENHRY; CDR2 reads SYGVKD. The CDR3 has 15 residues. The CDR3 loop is CAISESRQNQETQYF. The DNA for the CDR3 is TGTGCCATCAGTGAGTCGAGGCAGAATCAAGAGACCCAGTACTTC.

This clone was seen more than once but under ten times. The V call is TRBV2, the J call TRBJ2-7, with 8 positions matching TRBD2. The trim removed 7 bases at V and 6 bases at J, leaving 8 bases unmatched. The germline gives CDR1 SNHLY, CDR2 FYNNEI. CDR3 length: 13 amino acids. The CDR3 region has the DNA TGTGCCAGCACCACGGGAGGGATTCCCGAGCAGTACGTC. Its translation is CASTTGGIPEQYV.

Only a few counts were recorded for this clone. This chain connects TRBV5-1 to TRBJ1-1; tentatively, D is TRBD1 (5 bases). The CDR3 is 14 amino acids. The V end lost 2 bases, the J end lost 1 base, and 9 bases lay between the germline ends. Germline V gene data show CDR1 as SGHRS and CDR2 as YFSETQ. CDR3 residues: CASSFGGRNTEAFF. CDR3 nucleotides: TGCGCCAGCAGCTTCGGGGGAAGGAACACTGAAGCTTTCTTT.

The CDR3 sequence: CASSLVLAGPSTDTQYF. For the CDR3, the DNA is TGTGCCAGCAGCTTGGTACTAGCGGGACCATCCACAGATACGCAGTATTTT. The V and J genes are TRBV5-4 and TRBJ2-3; 10 bases align to TRBD2. Germline V gene lookup returns CDR1 SGHNT and CDR2 YYREEE (reference sequence). The V gene end was trimmed by 0 bases and the J gene end by 2 bases; junction bases not matched to a gene: 6. The CDR3 is made up of 17 amino acids.

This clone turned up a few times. The CDR3 here is CASSDTDRGAGYTF. CDR3 nucleotides: TGTGCCAGCAGTGACACGGACAGGGGAGCTGGCTACACCTTC. V gene TRBV6-4 combines with J gene TRBJ1-2; 9 nucleotides align to TRBD1. The CDR3 totals 14 residues. Germline loops: CDR1 MRHNA, CDR2 SNTAGT. The V segment lost 2 bases and the J segment 7 bases; nucleotides outside the gene matches: 5.

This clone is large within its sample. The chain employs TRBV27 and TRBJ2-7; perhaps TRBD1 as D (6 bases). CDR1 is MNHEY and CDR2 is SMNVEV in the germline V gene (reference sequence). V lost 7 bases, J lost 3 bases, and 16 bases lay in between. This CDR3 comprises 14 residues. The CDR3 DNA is TGTGCCAGCACGTCCAGGACAGTTTTCTACGAGCAGTACTTC. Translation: CASTSRTVFYEQYF.

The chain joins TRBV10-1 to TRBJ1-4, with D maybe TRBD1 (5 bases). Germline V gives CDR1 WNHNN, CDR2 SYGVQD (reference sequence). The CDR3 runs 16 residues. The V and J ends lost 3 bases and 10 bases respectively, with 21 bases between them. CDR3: CASSERRRRGGGKLFF. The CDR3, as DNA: TGCGCCAGCAGTGAAAGGCGGAGGAGGGGCGGTGGAAAACTGTTTTTT.